Below, 22 T cell receptor beta chains from the same sample are listed, as sequenced in a study of regulatory T cells in long-lasting Graves disease. With iRepertoire HTBI primers and Arm-PCR of CDR3 regions, TCR beta libraries were built. TCRdb re-called the multiplex PCR reads through MiXCR, storing one row per CDR3 protein. The sample records some 450,000 distinct CDR3 sequences, 23% being singletons. The sample's time point: persistent/refractory GD, antithyroid drugs over 5 years with positive TRAb. After RNA was extracted from PBMCs, the TCR library was made from it. The material sequenced was peripheral blood mononuclear cells (PBMCs), taken when the disease was refractory, from a patient treated with antithyroid drugs. These receptors all stem from a female donor with Graves disease.

The sample holds a few counts of this clonotype. The V gene is TRBV7-9, the J gene TRBJ2-2; 7 positions match TRBD2. This CDR3 is 15 amino acids long. Germline trimming cut 5 bases from V and 4 bases from J; bases unmatched to any gene: 7. CDR1 and CDR2 (germline): SEHNR, FQNEAQ (reference sequence). Written as DNA, the CDR3 is TGTGCCAGCAGCACCACTAGCGAGAGCACCGGGGAGCTGTTTTTT. Its protein product is CASSTTSESTGELFF.

This clonotype was counted a few times. V is TRBV19 and J is TRBJ2-7, with D unresolved. Germline CDR1 reads LNHDA; CDR2 reads SQIVND (reference sequence). There are 13 residues in the CDR3. V lost 7 bases and J lost 7, with 17 bases in between. The CDR3 loop reads CASTPRGSGEQYF. CDR3 DNA: TGTGCCAGTACCCCGCGAGGTTCCGGAGAGCAGTACTTC.

This clonotype was found many times. The chain carries TRBV6-5 and TRBJ1-2, with D possibly being TRBD1 (6 bases). The CDR3 spans 16 residues. Germline V gene data show CDR1 as MNHEY and CDR2 as SVGAGI. The V end was cut by 4 bases, the J end by 2 bases, with 17 bases between. The CDR3 nucleotides are TGTGCCAGCAGTTCTGACAGGCGCTTACCCAACTATGGCTACACCTTC. Amino acids: CASSSDRRLPNYGYTF.

This clonotype was observed a handful of times. This chain links TRBV6-2 or TRBV6-3 with TRBJ1-6; D possibly corresponds to TRBD1 (5 bases). The germline V gene encodes CDR1 MNHEY and CDR2 SVGEGT. The CDR3 length is 15 residues. Trimming pared 2 bases from V and 7 bases from J, leaving 12 bases between. The CDR3 loop is CASSYMRRGNSPLHF. The DNA of the CDR3 is TGTGCCAGCAGTTACATGCGACGGGGGAATTCACCCCTCCACTTT.

This clonotype has just a few counts. V and J are TRBV11-2 and TRBJ2-2; 13 bases are a match to TRBD2. V shed 4 bases, J shed 7 bases, and the junction held 3 bases outside the gene matches. The germline gives CDR1 SGHAT, CDR2 FQNNGV. The CDR3 has 15 amino acids. The CDR3 DNA reads TGTGCCAGCAGCTCCAGACTAGCGGGAGGCGGGGAGCTGTTTTTT. As protein: CASSSRLAGGGELFF.

This chain links TRBV30 with TRBJ2-7, with no clear D. Between the trimmed V and J ends, which lost 2 bases and 5 bases, there was a span of 13 bases. This CDR3 comprises 13 residues. CDR1 and CDR2 (germline): GTSNPN, SVGIG (reference sequence). CDR3 sequence reads: CAWSRFGWDEQYF. The CDR3, as DNA: TGTGCCTGGAGTAGATTCGGCTGGGACGAGCAGTACTTC.

The sample holds many counts of this clonotype. The chain recombines TRBV6-1 with TRBJ1-2; the match to TRBD1 covers 9 bases. CDR1 and CDR2 (germline): MNHNS, SASEGT. The CDR3 totals 15 residues. The V segment lost 5 bases and the J segment 6 bases; nucleotides outside the gene matches: 10. For the CDR3, the DNA is TGTGCCAGCAGTACAGACAGGGGGGTGTCAGATGGCTACACCTTC. This codes for CASSTDRGVSDGYTF.

This clonotype was detected only a few times. The chain joins TRBV5-1 to TRBJ1-1, with TRBD1 matching 9 bases. CDR1 and CDR2 (germline): SGHRS, YFSETQ. With V trimmed by 0 bases and J by 6 bases, 6 bases remained unmatched. This CDR3 comprises 15 residues. The CDR3 spells CASSLGQGVIAEAFF. CDR3 in DNA: TGCGCCAGCAGCTTGGGACAGGGGGTAATAGCTGAAGCTTTCTTT.

The rearrangement uses TRBV5-8 and TRBJ2-7; D call uncertain. This CDR3 comprises 16 residues. With 1 base removed from V and 6 bases from J, the gap between germline ends came to 20 bases. Germline loops: CDR1 SGHTS, CDR2 YDEGEE. In DNA, the CDR3 is TGTGCCAGCAGCTTGACTTTCGGCAGAGTAGCAGGCGAGCAGTACTTC. Its translation is CASSLTFGRVAGEQYF.

The chain combines TRBV5-1 with TRBJ2-7; possible D gene TRBD2, 6 bases. Germline V gene data show CDR1 as SGHRS and CDR2 as YFSETQ. Trimming stripped 0 bases from V and 5 bases from J, with 12 bases between. The CDR3 is 14 amino acids. The CDR3 protein is CASSLAAGRNEQYF. For the CDR3, the DNA is TGCGCCAGCAGCTTGGCAGCAGGGAGGAACGAGCAGTACTTC.

This clonotype was seen only once. The chain is built from TRBV5-1 and TRBJ1-4; D gene ambiguous. V was cut by 3 bases and J by 7 bases, with 13 bases left in between. CDR1 is SGHRS and CDR2 is YFSETQ in the germline V gene. This CDR3 spans 14 amino acids. Here the CDR3 reads CASSSGSRGEKLFF. DNA for the CDR3: TGCGCCAGCAGCTCCGGGTCACGAGGTGAAAAACTGTTTTTT.

There are many counts of this clonotype. This sequence joins TRBV2 and TRBJ1-1; no definite D call. CDR1 SNHLY and CDR2 FYNNEI come from the germline V gene. V lost 6 bases and J 4 bases, leaving 12 bases between the germline ends. This CDR3 has 13 residues. This CDR3 reads CASRPEGVTEAFF. CDR3 DNA: TGTGCCAGCAGGCCGGAAGGAGTCACTGAAGCTTTCTTT.

Comment on this clonotype: One base away lies a much larger clone, so this may be a sequencing read error. The chain joins TRBV28 to TRBJ2-7; 9 positions match TRBD2. Germline CDR1 and CDR2: MDHEN and SYDVKM. CDR3 length: 13 amino acids. V lost 11 bases and J lost 2; bases outside the gene matches: 7. The CDR3 DNA is TGTGCCTGCGGGGCGGGAGGGCCCTACGAGCAGTACTTC. This gives the protein CACGAGGPYEQYF. Full variable domain (outside the CDR3, taken from reference TRBV28 and TRBJ2-7): DVKVTQSSRYLVKRTGEKVFLECVQDMDHENMFWYRQDPGLGLRLIYFSYDVKMKEKGDIPEGYSVSREKKERFSLILESASTNQTSMYLCACGAGGPYEQYFGPGTRLTVT.

This clonotype has a count of ten or more. The chain uses TRBV28 and TRBJ1-5, with D unclear. In germline, CDR1 is MDHEN, CDR2 SYDVKM. Trimming removed 6 bases from V and 3 bases from J, with 12 bases in between. This CDR3 is 14 amino acids long. CDR3 amino acids: CASRVGTVNQPQHF. DNA for the CDR3: TGTGCCAGCAGGGTTGGCACGGTCAATCAGCCCCAGCATTTT.

This clonotype occurred many times. The chain uses TRBV7-2 and TRBJ2-5, with D perhaps TRBD2 (5 bases). Trimming stripped 1 base from V and 11 bases from J, with 11 bases between. The CDR3 runs 12 residues. CDR1 is SGHTA and CDR2 is FQGNSA in the germline V gene. Written as DNA, the CDR3 is TGTGCCAGCAGCTTAGGGCTAGCCCATCAGTACTTC. This sequence encodes CASSLGLAHQYF.

There are a few counts of this clonotype. The chain is built from TRBV4-2 and TRBJ1-1; a possible D gene is TRBD1 (5 bases). Trimming cost V 3 bases and J 1 base, with 12 bases left between them. Germline lookup yields CDR1 LGHNA and CDR2 YNFKEQ. The CDR3 has 15 residues. CDR3 in amino acids: CASSQLQGTNTEAFF. In DNA form, the CDR3 reads TGTGCCAGCAGCCAGCTCCAGGGTACGAACACTGAAGCTTTCTTT.

The chain carries TRBV14 and TRBJ2-2; TRBD2 agrees at 14 bases. The CDR3 is 18 amino acids. V dropped 4 bases and J dropped 3; count of bases not matched to a gene: 7. Germline CDR1 and CDR2: SGHDN and FVKESK. The CDR3 reads CASSLRGTSGRYTGELFF. In nucleotides, the CDR3 is TGTGCCAGCAGCCTGAGGGGGACTAGCGGGAGATACACCGGGGAGCTGTTTTTT.

The gene calls are TRBV29-1 and TRBJ1-3; no reliable D call. This CDR3 is 11 amino acids long. Trimming removed 5 bases at V and 4 bases at J, with 6 bases between. CDR1 SQVTM and CDR2 ANQGSEA come from the germline V gene. The CDR3 nucleotides are TGCAGCGTTCGAAACGGAAACACCATATATTTT. Translating it yields CSVRNGNTIYF.

The chain combines TRBV29-1 with TRBJ2-1; 8 bases match TRBD2. CDR3 length equals 16 residues. In germline, CDR1 is SQVTM, CDR2 ANQGSEA. The trim removed 0 bases at V and 5 bases at J, leaving 9 bases unmatched. Written as DNA, the CDR3 is TGCAGCGTTGAAGAAATCGCGACTAGCGACAACAATGAGCAGTTCTTC. Protein sequence: CSVEEIATSDNNEQFF.

This clonotype was observed at least ten times. The chain is built from TRBV2 and TRBJ2-7, with a tentative D call TRBD2 (6 bases). CDR1 is SNHLY and CDR2 is FYNNEI in the germline V gene. The CDR3 totals 14 residues. With 6 bases removed from V and 2 bases from J, the gap between germline ends came to 14 bases. The CDR3 protein is CASSETRRPYEQYF. The CDR3 DNA is TGTGCCAGCAGCGAGACTAGACGACCCTACGAGCAGTACTTC.

This clonotype turned up a few times. V gene TRBV30 combines with J gene TRBJ1-5; D not certain. This CDR3 contains 17 residues. Germline V gene lookup returns CDR1 GTSNPN and CDR2 SVGIG (reference sequence). V shed 1 base and J shed 0 bases, with 16 bases lying between them. CDR3 in amino acids: CAWSERPIGVSNQPQHF. The CDR3 DNA is TGTGCCTGGAGTGAAAGACCCATTGGGGTTAGCAATCAGCCCCAGCATTTT. Full variable domain (remainder filled in from reference TRBV30 and TRBJ1-5): SQTIHQWPATLVQPVGSPLSLECTVEGTSNPNLYWYRQAAGRGLQLLFYSVGIGQISSEVPQNLSASRPQDRQFILSSKKLLLSDSGFYLCAWSERPIGVSNQPQHFGDGTRLSIL.

This clonotype showed up many times. The chain recombines TRBV28 with TRBJ2-2; no clear D. The CDR3 runs to 14 residues. The V and J ends lost 5 bases and 2 bases respectively, with 9 bases between them. The V gene's germline CDR1 is MDHEN and CDR2 SYDVKM. The CDR3 spells CASSPPGNTGELFF. Written as DNA, the CDR3 is TGTGCCAGCAGTCCTCCAGGCAACACCGGGGAGCTGTTTTTT.